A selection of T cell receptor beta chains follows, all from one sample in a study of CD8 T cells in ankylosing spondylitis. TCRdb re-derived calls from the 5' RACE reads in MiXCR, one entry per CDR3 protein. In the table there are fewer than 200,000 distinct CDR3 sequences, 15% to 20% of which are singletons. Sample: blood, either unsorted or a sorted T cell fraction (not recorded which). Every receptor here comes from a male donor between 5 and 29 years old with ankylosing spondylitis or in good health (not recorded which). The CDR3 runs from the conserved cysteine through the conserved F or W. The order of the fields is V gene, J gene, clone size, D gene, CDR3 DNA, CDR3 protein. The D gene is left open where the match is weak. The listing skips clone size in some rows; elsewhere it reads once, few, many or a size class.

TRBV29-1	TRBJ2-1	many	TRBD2	TGCAGCGTTTATGGTGGACTAGCTGGGAGCTCCTACAATGAGCAGTTCTTC	CSVYGGLAGSSYNEQFF
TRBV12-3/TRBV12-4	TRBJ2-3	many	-	TGTGCCAGCAGTCCCGAACCGACATTACCGCAGTATTTT	CASSPEPTLPQYF
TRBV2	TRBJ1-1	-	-	TGTGCCAGCAGGGGACAAGTAGCTTTCTTT	CASRGQVAFF
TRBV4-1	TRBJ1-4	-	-	TGCGCCAGCAGCCAAGATCTTTGGGGGACCGGGTCTACTGAAAAACTGTTTTTT	CASSQDLWGTGSTEKLFF
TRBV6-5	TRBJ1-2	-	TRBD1	TGTGCCAGCAGTTACAAGGACAGGCCTTATAACTATGGCTACACCTTC	CASSYKDRPYNYGYTF
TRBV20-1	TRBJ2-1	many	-	TGCAGTGCTAGCGGGAGCAACAATGAGCAGTTCTTC	CSASGSNNEQFF
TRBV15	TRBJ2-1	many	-	TGTGCCACCAGCGGCTTGGGGTCGGACTACAATGAGCAGTTCTTC	CATSGLGSDYNEQFF
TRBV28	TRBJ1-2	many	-	TGTGCCAGCAGTGGGGGACTAAACTATGGCTACACCTTC	CASSGGLNYGYTF
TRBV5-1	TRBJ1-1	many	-	TGCGCCAGCAGCACCCGGACAGTAAACACTGAAGCTTTCTTT	CASSTRTVNTEAFF
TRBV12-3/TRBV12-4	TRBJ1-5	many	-	TGTGCCACGCTACTCAGGGCGGGCAATCAGCCCCAGCATTTT	CATLLRAGNQPQHF
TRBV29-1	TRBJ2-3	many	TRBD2	TGCAGCGTTGAACGGCTAGCGGGAGATAGGACAGATACGCAGTATTTT	CSVERLAGDRTDTQYF
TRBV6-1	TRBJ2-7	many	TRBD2	TGTGCCAGCAGACAAGGGACTAGCGGGAGAACCTACGAGCAGTACTTC	CASRQGTSGRTYEQYF
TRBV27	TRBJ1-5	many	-	TGTGCCAGCAGGGGGGGGCCCGGTCAGCCCCAGCATTTT	CASRGGPGQPQHF
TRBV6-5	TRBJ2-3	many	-	TGTGCCAGCAGTGACGGTACAGATACGCAGTATTTT	CASSDGTDTQYF
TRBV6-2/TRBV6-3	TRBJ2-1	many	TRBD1	TGTGCCAGCAGTCGAACAGGGGTAAGGAATGAGCAGTTCTTC	CASSRTGVRNEQFF
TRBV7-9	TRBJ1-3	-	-	TGTGCCAGCAGCTTAGCGCAAGAAGGCAGAAACACCATATATTTT	CASSLAQEGRNTIYF
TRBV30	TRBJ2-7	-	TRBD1	TGTGCCTTGGACAGGGGTGGAAGTATCTACGAGCAGTACTTC	CALDRGGSIYEQYF
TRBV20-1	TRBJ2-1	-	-	TGCAGTGCCGATAAAAGTAAGGGGGAGCAGTTCTTC	CSADKSKGEQFF
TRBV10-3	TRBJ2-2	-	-	TGTGCCATCAGTGAGCCCCAGAGTCGAAACACCGGGGAGCTGTTTTTT	CAISEPQSRNTGELFF
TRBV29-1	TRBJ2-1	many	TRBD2	TGCAGCGTTGAAGACCGGGCTGGACTAGCGGGAGGCTCTTCCTACAATGAGCAGTTCTTC	CSVEDRAGLAGGSSYNEQFF
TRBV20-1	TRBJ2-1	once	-	TGCAGTGCTAGATGGGAGGGGACAGAGCAGTTCTTC	CSARWEGTEQFF
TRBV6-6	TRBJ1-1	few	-	TGTGCCAGCAGTTACTCCCGGGATATGAACACTGAAGCTTTCTTT	CASSYSRDMNTEAFF
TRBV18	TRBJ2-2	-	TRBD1	TGTGCCAGCTCACGAATACAGGACAGGGGGAGCACCGGGGAGCTGTTTTTT	CASSRIQDRGSTGELFF
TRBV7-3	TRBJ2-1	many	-	TGTGCCAGCAGCTTAAGAGCGGGCATGTCCTACAATGAGCAGTTCTTC	CASSLRAGMSYNEQFF
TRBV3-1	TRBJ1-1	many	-	TGTGCCAGCAGCCAATCCGAGTTGAACACTGAAGCTTTCTTT	CASSQSELNTEAFF
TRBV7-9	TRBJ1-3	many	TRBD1	TGTGCCAGCAGCTTAGAAGCGGGGACAGCTGGAAACACCATATATTTT	CASSLEAGTAGNTIYF
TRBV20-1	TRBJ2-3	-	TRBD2	TGCAGTGCTAGAAGGCTAGCGGGAGGGCCGGGCACAGATACGCAGTATTTT	CSARRLAGGPGTDTQYF
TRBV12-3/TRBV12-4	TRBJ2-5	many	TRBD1	TGTGCCAGCAGTCCGGACAGGGGGCGCAGAGAGACCCAGTACTTC	CASSPDRGRRETQYF
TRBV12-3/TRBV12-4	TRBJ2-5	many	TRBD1	TGTGCCAGCAGAGCGGACAGGGCGCGGGAGACCCAGTACTTC	CASRADRARETQYF
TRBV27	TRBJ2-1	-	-	TGTGCCAGCAGTTTATATCTAGGGGATGAGCAGTTCTTC	CASSLYLGDEQFF
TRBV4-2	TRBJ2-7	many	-	TGTGCCAGCAGCCACCGAACTTCCGGGACACAGACCTACGAGCAGTACTTC	CASSHRTSGTQTYEQYF
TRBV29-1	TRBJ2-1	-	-	TGCAGCGCCTCCTCTAGTAGCCAATACAATGAGCAGTTCTTC	CSASSSSQYNEQFF
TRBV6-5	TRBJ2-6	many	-	TGTGCCAGCAGGAGGGATAACTCTGGGGCCAACGTCCTGACTTTC	CASRRDNSGANVLTF
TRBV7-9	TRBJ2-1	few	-	TGTGCCAGCAGCGGGACGGACTGGAGCTCCTACAATGAGCAGTTCTTC	CASSGTDWSSYNEQFF
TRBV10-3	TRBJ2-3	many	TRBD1	TGTGCCATCAGTACCGGACAGGGCACAGATACGCAGTATTTT	CAISTGQGTDTQYF
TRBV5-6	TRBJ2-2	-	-	TGTGCCAGCAGCTCGGGACCGAGATCGAACACCGGGGAGCTGTTTTTT	CASSSGPRSNTGELFF
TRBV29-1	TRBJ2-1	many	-	TGCAGCGTTGAAGATGGTGGGCCATACTCCTACAATGAGCAGTTCTTC	CSVEDGGPYSYNEQFF
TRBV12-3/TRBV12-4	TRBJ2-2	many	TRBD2	TGTGCCAGCTTTGCTTCTGGGACTAGCCGGTCCGGGGAGCTGTTTTTT	CASFASGTSRSGELFF
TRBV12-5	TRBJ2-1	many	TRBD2	TGTGCTAGTGGTTTGGTACTTAACGGGAGGGCCACTGAGCAGTTCTTC	CASGLVLNGRATEQFF
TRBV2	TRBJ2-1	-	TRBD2	TGTGCCACCCGACTAGCGGATTACAATGAGCAGTTCTTC	CATRLADYNEQFF
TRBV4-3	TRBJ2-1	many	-	TGCGCCAGCAGCCAAGATGAAACGGGCTATGAGCAGTTCTTC	CASSQDETGYEQFF
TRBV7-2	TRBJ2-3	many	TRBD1	TGTGCCAGCAGCTCCCTCCGGGACAGGGGGAGATATACGCAGTATTTT	CASSSLRDRGRYTQYF
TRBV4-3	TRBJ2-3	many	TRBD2	TGCGCCAGCAGCCAAGATTCGGGAGGGAGTCATAAAGATACGCAGTATTTT	CASSQDSGGSHKDTQYF
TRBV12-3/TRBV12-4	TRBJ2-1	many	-	TGTGCCAGCAGTAATAGGTCCCGGGGCAAGCAGTTCTTC	CASSNRSRGKQFF
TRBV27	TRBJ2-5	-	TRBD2	TGTGCCAGCAGTGTCAGACTAGCGGGGGGCCAAGAGACCCAGTACTTC	CASSVRLAGGQETQYF
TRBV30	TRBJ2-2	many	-	TGTGCCTGGAGTGTACTCCGCACCACCGGGGAGCTGTTTTTT	CAWSVLRTTGELFF
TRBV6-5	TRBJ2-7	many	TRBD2	TGTGCCAGCAGTTCCGTGGGACTAGCGGGGGCCGAGCAGTACTTC	CASSSVGLAGAEQYF
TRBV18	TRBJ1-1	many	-	TGTGCCAGCTCACCAACGGGTTGGAGCCGTGAGGCTTTCTTT	CASSPTGWSREAFF
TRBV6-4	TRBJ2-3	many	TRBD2	TGTGCCAGCACCAGGACTAGCGGGAGTACAGATACGCAGTATTTT	CASTRTSGSTDTQYF
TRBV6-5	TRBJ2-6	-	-	TGTGCCAGCAGTTACCAGGGCCCTGGGGCCAACGTCCTGACTTTC	CASSYQGPGANVLTF
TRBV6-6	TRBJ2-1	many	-	TGTGCCAGCAGTTATCAGGTCCGGGGGATCGTCTTC	CASSYQVRGIVF